The 30 T cell receptor beta chains below come from one sample, sequenced in a study of cytomegalovirus exposure and HLA in healthy donors (dated by TCRdb to the late 2010s). Preparation of the library involved the immunoSEQ multiplex PCR assay. A mixture of 60 forward primers for TCR Vbeta segments and 13 reverse primers for TCR Jbeta segments was used in the multiplex PCR. TCRdb mirrors the immuneACCESS table, restricted to in-frame sequences. Some clones are absent from its copies; in checked studies, under half trace to an unresolved V gene, and the reason for the others is unknown. The sample table contains some 120,000 clones; only one count was recorded for roughly 80% of them. The ten largest clones take up 3% to 4% of the sample. Sequencing was carried out using PBMCs. These receptor sequences come from a man between 18 and 29 years old in good health and CMV-seropositive.

The chain recombines TRBV10-3 with TRBJ2-5; 9 bases agree with TRBD1. The CDR3 consists of 13 residues. Trimming at V came to 6 bases and at J to 2 bases, leaving 1 base not matched to a gene. The germline V gene has CDR1 ENHRY and CDR2 SYGVKD. The CDR3 loop reads CAIRGTGQETQYF. In DNA, the CDR3 is TGTGCCATCAGGGGGACAGGGCAAGAGACCCAGTACTTC.

The V gene is TRBV28, the J gene TRBJ1-4; 10 bases are shared with TRBD1. This CDR3 comprises 15 residues. Trimming at V came to 4 bases and at J to 7 bases, leaving 6 bases not matched to a gene. Looked up from germline, CDR1 is MDHEN and CDR2 is SYDVKM. The CDR3 bases are TGTGCCAGCAGTTCCTTGACAGGGGGCGTTGAAAAACTGTTTTTT. Translated, it gives CASSSLTGGVEKLFF.

The rearrangement uses TRBV2 and TRBJ2-3; no clear D gene. This CDR3 region has 12 residues. Trimming shortened V by 9 bases and J by 7 bases, and 14 bases separated the two germline ends. Germline values: CDR1 SNHLY, CDR2 FYNNEI. CDR3 amino acids: CASWKGDYTQYF. DNA of the CDR3: TGTGCCAGTTGGAAAGGAGACTATACGCAGTATTTT.

This clone was detected a few times. The chain carries TRBV5-5 and TRBJ1-4; 8 bases align to TRBD1. CDR3 size: 15 residues. The junction had 4 bases not matched to a gene; V was cut back by 4 bases and J by 2 bases. Germline V gene lookup returns CDR1 SGHKS and CDR2 YYEKEE (reference sequence). CDR3 sequence (DNA): TGTGCCAGCAGCCAGCGGACAGGGACTAATGAAAAACTGTTTTTT. This sequence encodes CASSQRTGTNEKLFF.

V gene TRBV7-2 combines with J gene TRBJ1-1, with D tentatively TRBD1 (5 bases). V was cut by 6 bases and J by 5 bases, with 19 bases left in between. The CDR3 length is 15 residues. Germline CDR1 and CDR2: SGHTA and FQGNSA. CDR3 nucleotide sequence: TGTGCCAGCAGAGCAACCGGGACTGAGGCGACTGAAGCTTTCTTT. It translates to CASRATGTEATEAFF.

This clone occurred a few times. V gene TRBV6-5 combines with J gene TRBJ1-2, with D possibly TRBD1 on 6 matching bases. V shed 11 bases and J shed 2 bases, with 15 bases lying between them. CDR3 size: 13 residues. Germline CDR1 and CDR2: MNHEY and SVGAGI. CDR3 DNA: TGTGCCTCGGGGGAGGGGGGAAACTATGGCTACACCTTC. Protein product: CASGEGGNYGYTF.

This chain uses TRBV7-2 with TRBJ2-7; 9 bases fit TRBD1. Germline V gene data show CDR1 as SGHTA and CDR2 as FQGNSA. This CDR3 contains 16 residues. The V gene end was trimmed by 6 bases and the J gene end by 3 bases; junction bases not matched to a gene: 12. CDR3 nucleotide sequence: TGTGCCAGCAGACGTAACGACAGGGGGGAAGTCTACGAGCAGTACTTC. It specifies CASRRNDRGEVYEQYF.

This sequence joins TRBV11-2 and TRBJ2-7; a possible D gene is TRBD2 (5 bases). The CDR3 is made up of 16 amino acids. Germline values: CDR1 SGHAT, CDR2 FQNNGV. The V end was cut by 5 bases, the J end by 2 bases, with 19 bases between. The CDR3 is CASSPAGLAMTYEQYF. CDR3 nucleotide sequence: TGTGCCAGCAGCCCTGCGGGCCTAGCTATGACCTACGAGCAGTACTTC.

This chain joins TRBV2 and TRBJ1-4, with D perhaps TRBD1 (6 bases). Trimming cost V 7 bases and J 7 bases, with 22 bases left between them. Per germline, CDR1 SNHLY and CDR2 FYNNEI. CDR3 length: 16 residues. The CDR3: CASTRRGRGICEKLFF. The CDR3 nucleotides read TGTGCCAGCACCCGTAGGGGGAGGGGGATCTGTGAAAAACTGTTTTTT.

V gene TRBV7-2 combines with J gene TRBJ2-5; the D is unclear. Germline values: CDR1 SGHTA, CDR2 FQGNSA. The CDR3 contains 12 residues. Trimming left V 3 bases short and J 1 base short, with 3 bases between. The CDR3 region has the DNA TGTGCCAGCAGCTTCATCCAAGAGACCCAGTACTTC. Translation: CASSFIQETQYF.

CDR3 amino acids: CASSLPRAGQEGTSGNTIYF. The DNA of the CDR3 is TGTGCCAGCAGCTTACCTCGGGCCGGACAGGAGGGAACCTCTGGAAACACCATATATTTT. The chain combines TRBV7-6 with TRBJ1-3, with 7 bases that match TRBD1. Germline assignment: CDR1 SGHVS and CDR2 FNYEAQ. V lost 2 bases, J lost 0 bases, and 16 bases stayed unmatched. This CDR3 has 20 amino acids.

The V call is TRBV25-1, the J call TRBJ2-1; D perhaps matches TRBD2 (5 bases). This CDR3 comprises 12 residues. Germline CDR1 is MGHDK and CDR2 is SYGVNS. V was pared by 2 bases and J by 10 bases, with 9 bases between. CDR3 amino acids: CASSEGEWEQFF. DNA for the CDR3: TGTGCCAGCAGTGAAGGGGAGTGGGAGCAGTTCTTC.

The chain employs TRBV7-2 and TRBJ1-2; D remains ambiguous. This CDR3 is built from 14 residues. The germline CDR1 and CDR2 sequences are SGHTA and FQGNSA. V was pared by 1 base and J by 0 bases, with 6 bases between. Written as DNA, the CDR3 is TGTGCCAGCAGCTTAGTGGGAGCTAACTATGGCTACACCTTC. Residues: CASSLVGANYGYTF.

The chain couples TRBV13 to TRBJ2-1; TRBD1 agrees at 10 bases. J gave up 3 bases and V 5 bases, and 4 bases lay outside the gene matches. This CDR3 has 15 amino acids. Germline assignment: CDR1 PRHDT and CDR2 FYEKMQ (reference sequence). This CDR3 reads CASSLGQGYYNEQFF. The DNA of the CDR3 is TGTGCCAGCAGCCTGGGACAGGGGTACTACAATGAGCAGTTCTTC.

V gene TRBV9 combines with J gene TRBJ1-2; TRBD1 matches at 9 bases. With V trimmed by 7 bases and J by 0 bases, 10 bases remained unmatched. From germline, CDR1 is SGDLS and CDR2 YYNGEE. The CDR3 length is 16 residues. The CDR3 sequence: CASARDRDVSNYGYTF. The CDR3 DNA is TGTGCCAGCGCTCGGGACAGGGACGTATCTAACTATGGCTACACCTTC. Looking up the rest from reference TRBV9 and TRBJ1-2 gives the full variable domain: DSGVTQTPKHLITATGQRVTLRCSPRSGDLSVYWYQQSLDQGLQFLIQYYNGEERAKGNILERFSAQQFPDLHSELNLSSLELGDSALYFCASARDRDVSNYGYTFGSGTRLTVV.

The table lists this clone with a few counts. V and J are TRBV19 and TRBJ1-2; TRBD1 agrees at 9 bases. CDR3 length: 13 residues. With 6 bases clipped from V and 3 bases from J, the junction kept 2 bases outside the gene matches. Germline V gene data show CDR1 as LNHDA and CDR2 as SQIVND (reference sequence). The CDR3 region is CASSRQGDYGYTF. The CDR3, as DNA: TGTGCCAGTAGCAGACAGGGGGACTATGGCTACACCTTC. Full variable domain (outside the CDR3, taken from reference TRBV19 and TRBJ1-2): DGGITQSPKYLFRKEGQNVTLSCEQNLNHDAMYWYRQDPGQGLRLIYYSQIVNDFQKGDIAEGYSVSREKKESFPLTVTSAQKNPTAFYLCASSRQGDYGYTFGSGTRLTVV.

J is TRBJ1-4 and V is TRBV19, with a possible D match to TRBD1 (5 bases). The CDR3 extends over 13 amino acids. CDR1 LNHDA and CDR2 SQIVND come from the germline V gene (reference sequence). V was cut by 5 bases and J by 8 bases, with 12 bases left in between. CDR3 nucleotide sequence: TGTGCCAGTAGTGGCAGGGTTTGGGAAAAACTGTTTTTT. Amino acids: CASSGRVWEKLFF. The full variable domain, completed using reference TRBV19 and TRBJ1-4, is DGGITQSPKYLFRKEGQNVTLSCEQNLNHDAMYWYRQDPGQGLRLIYYSQIVNDFQKGDIAEGYSVSREKKESFPLTVTSAQKNPTAFYLCASSGRVWEKLFFGSGTQLSVL.

The chain combines TRBV25-1 with TRBJ2-5; TRBD2 might be the D (5 bases). Trimming stripped 2 bases from V and 4 bases from J, with 17 bases between. Germline values: CDR1 MGHDK, CDR2 SYGVNS. CDR3 length equals 16 residues. CDR3 nucleotides: TGTGCCAGCAGTGAAGGTAAAGGAGGTGTCGGAGAGACCCAGTACTTC. It codes for CASSEGKGGVGETQYF.

The V call is TRBV5-8, the J call TRBJ2-3, with 7 positions matching TRBD1. The J segment lost 2 bases and the V segment lost 0 bases, leaving 3 bases of the junction unmatched. The CDR3 totals 15 residues. Germline CDR1 reads SGHTS; CDR2 reads YDEGEE. In DNA, the CDR3 is TGTGCCAGCAGCTTGGGACAGGGCAACACAGATACGCAGTATTTT. Amino acid sequence: CASSLGQGNTDTQYF.

This clone was counted at least ten times. The CDR3 sequence is CASSYRESTEAFF. CDR3 nucleotides: TGTGCCAGCAGTTACCGGGAAAGCACTGAAGCTTTCTTT. This chain connects TRBV6-6 to TRBJ1-1; D gene ambiguous. Germline V gives CDR1 MNHNY, CDR2 SVGAGI (reference sequence). The CDR3 runs 13 residues. V gave up 2 bases and J gave up 4 bases, with 8 bases separating them.

V and J are TRBV7-2 and TRBJ1-1; no firm D call. Germline CDR1 is SGHTA and CDR2 is FQGNSA. Trimming removed 2 bases at V and 1 base at J, with 8 bases between. The CDR3 length is 14 residues. The CDR3 DNA follows: TGTGCCAGCAGCTTATTAACTAGGAACACTGAAGCTTTCTTT. This encodes CASSLLTRNTEAFF.

V and J are TRBV30 and TRBJ2-1; 10 bases align to TRBD2. Looked up from germline, CDR1 is GTSNPN and CDR2 is SVGIG (reference sequence). CDR3 length: 15 amino acids. Unmatched junction bases numbered 4, after V lost 3 bases and J lost 2 bases. The CDR3 nucleotides are TGTGCCTGGAGGGCTGGGACTAGCGCCTACAATGAGCAGTTCTTC. This encodes CAWRAGTSAYNEQFF.

The V gene is TRBV4-1, the J gene TRBJ2-1; possibly TRBD2 for D (6 bases). V dropped 0 bases and J dropped 10 bases, with 16 bases sitting between them. The CDR3 is 15 amino acids. Looked up from germline, CDR1 is MGHRA and CDR2 is YSYEKL. The CDR3 DNA follows: TGCGCCAGCAGCCAAGAGGGATCGGGGACTGTGGAGCAGTTCTTC. Protein sequence: CASSQEGSGTVEQFF.

The J gene is TRBJ1-1, the V gene TRBV7-9, with a weak D call TRBD1 (5 bases). V lost 7 bases to trimming and J lost 5 bases, with 14 bases between them. In germline, CDR1 is SEHNR, CDR2 FQNEAQ (reference sequence). The CDR3 totals 13 residues. CDR3 in amino acids: CASIKVGGTEAFF. DNA of the CDR3: TGTGCCAGCATAAAGGTCGGGGGAACTGAAGCTTTCTTT.

This rearrangement joins TRBV19 to TRBJ1-5; 7 bases match TRBD1. In germline, CDR1 is LNHDA, CDR2 SQIVND (reference sequence). Trimming removed 7 bases from V and 3 bases from J; junction bases left unmatched: 9. The CDR3 sequence is 15 residues long. The CDR3 sequence: CASIATGRYNQPQHF. The CDR3 nucleotides read TGTGCCAGTATCGCGACAGGGCGTTACAATCAGCCCCAGCATTTT.

The CDR3: CASSEVEGSRYEQYF. Here the CDR3 DNA reads TGTGCCAGCAGTGAAGTAGAGGGATCCCGCTACGAGCAGTACTTC. This chain links TRBV6-1 with TRBJ2-7; D is perhaps TRBD2 (5 bases). Germline CDR1 is MNHNS and CDR2 is SASEGT. Trimming stripped 1 base from V and 3 bases from J, with 13 bases between. The CDR3 is 15 amino acids.

This rearrangement joins TRBV4-1 to TRBJ2-5, with 7 positions matching TRBD1. The CDR3 is made up of 16 amino acids. J gave up 2 bases and V 1 base, and 7 bases lay outside the gene matches. Per the germline V gene, CDR1 is MGHRA and CDR2 is YSYEKL. The CDR3 here is CASSQVHGRGQETQYF. The CDR3 nucleotides are TGCGCCAGCAGCCAAGTTCACGGCAGGGGGCAAGAGACCCAGTACTTC.

This clone was seen a few times. The chain carries TRBV6-5 and TRBJ1-1; possible D gene TRBD1, 6 bases. The germline V gene encodes CDR1 MNHEY and CDR2 SVGAGI. The V end lost 1 base, the J end lost 1 base, and 7 bases lay between the germline ends. There are 14 residues in the CDR3. The CDR3 DNA reads TGTGCCAGCAGTTACTTGACAGGGAACACTGAAGCTTTCTTT. Encoded protein: CASSYLTGNTEAFF.

V gene TRBV7-2 combines with J gene TRBJ2-3; TRBD2 might be the D (6 bases). The CDR3 totals 15 residues. V lost 5 bases to trimming and J lost 0 bases, with 12 bases between them. Germline CDR1 SGHTA, CDR2 FQGNSA. In DNA form, the CDR3 reads TGTGCCAGCAGCAAGCTAGCGACTAGCACAGATACGCAGTATTTT. Encoded protein: CASSKLATSTDTQYF.

The rearrangement joins TRBV30 to TRBJ2-4; 9 positions agree with TRBD1. V shed 1 base and J 1 base; nucleotides not matched to a gene: 2. This CDR3 comprises 15 residues. Germline CDR1 is GTSNPN and CDR2 is SVGIG (reference sequence). CDR3 bases: TGTGCCTGGAGTGGACAGGGGGAGGCCAAAAACATTCAGTACTTC. Encoded protein: CAWSGQGEAKNIQYF.